The next 25 T cell receptor beta chains were all read from a single sample in a study of blood T cell repertoires in COVID-19. Profiling relied on immunoSEQ multiplex PCR, and the TCRdb table lists in-frame clones only, not all of them. The table records hundreds of thousands of clones, 80% to 90% of them present only once. Input material: PBMCs or T cells enriched from blood (not recorded which). All receptors derive from a man younger than 45 who had recovered from COVID-19.

The J gene is TRBJ2-7, the V gene TRBV30; perhaps TRBD1 as D (5 bases). V shed 2 bases and J shed 5 bases, with 16 bases lying between them. The CDR3 sequence is 14 residues long. The V gene's germline CDR1 is GTSNPN and CDR2 SVGIG (reference sequence). The CDR3 sequence: CAWSTGQNRHEQYF. The CDR3 coding sequence is TGTGCCTGGAGTACCGGACAAAATCGCCACGAGCAGTACTTC.

This clone showed up just once. This same CDR3 is encoded by further DNA sequences in the sample. The CDR3 protein is CASSLGTGGNQPQHF. The CDR3 region has the DNA TGTGCCAGCAGTTTGGGGACAGGGGGGAATCAGCCCCAGCATTTT. V is TRBV27 and J is TRBJ1-5, with TRBD1 matching 11 bases. The junction had 2 bases not matched to a gene; V was cut back by 3 bases and J by 4 bases. The germline V gene has CDR1 MNHEY and CDR2 SMNVEV (reference sequence). The CDR3 has 15 amino acids.

The table lists this clone with a count of one. J is TRBJ1-1 and V is TRBV2, with TRBD1 matching 7 bases. CDR1 and CDR2 (germline): SNHLY, FYNNEI. Trimming took 6 bases from V and 7 from J; bases not matched to a gene: 11. This CDR3 has 14 amino acids. CDR3 bases: TGTGCCAGCAGACTTGACAGGGCTGCTAATGAAGCTTTCTTT. Protein sequence: CASRLDRAANEAFF.

This clone was seen repeatedly, ten times or more. The gene calls are TRBV5-1 and TRBJ1-5; D perhaps matches TRBD1 (6 bases). CDR1 is SGHRS and CDR2 is YFSETQ in the germline V gene. The V end lost 0 bases, the J end lost 5 bases, and 12 bases lay between the germline ends. The length of the CDR3 is 15 residues. The CDR3 coding sequence is TGCGCCAGCAGCTTGGAGGGACAAGTGCATCAGCCCCAGCATTTT. The encoded protein is CASSLEGQVHQPQHF. Based on the CDR3 plus reference TRBV5-1 and TRBJ1-5, the full variable domain is KAGVTQTPRYLIKTRGQQVTLSCSPISGHRSVSWYQQTPGQGLQFLFEYFSETQRNKGNFPGRFSGRQFSNSRSEMNVSTLELGDSALYLCASSLEGQVHQPQHFGDGTRLSIL.

This rearrangement joins TRBV7-9 to TRBJ1-4, with 9 bases aligning to TRBD1. The junction had 9 bases not matched to a gene; V was cut back by 6 bases and J by 10 bases. This CDR3 contains 14 residues. Germline CDR1 SEHNR, CDR2 FQNEAQ (reference sequence). CDR3 nucleotide sequence: TGTGCCAGCAGGACCGGGACAGGGAGCCGAAAACTGTTTTTT. It translates to CASRTGTGSRKLFF.

V gene TRBV7-9 combines with J gene TRBJ2-7; TRBD2 aligns across 8 bases. V gave up 0 bases and J gave up 6 bases; unmatched junction bases: 13. CDR1 is SEHNR, CDR2 FQNEAQ, per germline (reference sequence). This CDR3 spans 17 amino acids. DNA for the CDR3: TGTGCCAGCAGCTTAGCCCTCCTGTCCAGCGGGAGAGGCGAGCAGTACTTC. Translated, it gives CASSLALLSSGRGEQYF.

The gene calls are TRBV5-1 and TRBJ2-1; 9 nucleotides agree with TRBD2. The CDR3 covers 13 residues. J gave up 4 bases and V 7 bases, and 3 bases lay outside the gene matches. CDR1 is SGHRS, CDR2 YFSETQ, per germline. CDR3 DNA sequence: TGCGCCAGCGGTCTAGCGGGGTACAATGAGCAGTTCTTC. Translating gives CASGLAGYNEQFF. The variable domain in full, with the rest retrieved from reference TRBV5-1 and TRBJ2-1, is KAGVTQTPRYLIKTRGQQVTLSCSPISGHRSVSWYQQTPGQGLQFLFEYFSETQRNKGNFPGRFSGRQFSNSRSEMNVSTLELGDSALYLCASGLAGYNEQFFGPGTRLTVL.

This chain links TRBV5-6 with TRBJ2-5, with 12 bases fitting TRBD1. The CDR3 is 16 residues long. V was clipped by 2 bases and J by 5 bases; unmatched bases: 7. Germline lookup yields CDR1 SGHDT and CDR2 YYEEEE. This CDR3 is CASSFAGTGGAETQYF. The CDR3 bases are TGTGCCAGCAGCTTCGCCGGGACAGGGGGCGCCGAGACCCAGTACTTC. Drawing the rest from reference TRBV5-6 and TRBJ2-5, the complete variable domain is DAGVTQSPTHLIKTRGQQVTLRCSPKSGHDTVSWYQQALGQGPQFIFQYYEEEERQRGNFPDRFSGHQFPNYSSELNVNALLLGDSALYLCASSFAGTGGAETQYFGPGTRLLVL.

This chain links TRBV5-4 with TRBJ2-3; 10 bases are shared with TRBD2. The CDR3 consists of 16 residues. V lost 1 base and J lost 3; bases outside the gene matches: 5. CDR1 is SGHNT, CDR2 YYREEE, per germline (reference sequence). CDR3 in DNA: TGTGCCAGCAGCTTGTTAGCGGGAGGTGTTACAGATACGCAGTATTTT. It translates to CASSLLAGGVTDTQYF.

A single count supports this clone. CDR3 loop: CASRNDGQGSEAFF. The CDR3 bases are TGTGCCAGTAGAAACGATGGACAGGGGTCTGAAGCTTTCTTT. The chain uses TRBV19 and TRBJ1-1, with 9 bases identical to TRBD1. Germline CDR1 reads LNHDA; CDR2 reads SQIVND (reference sequence). V shed 6 bases, J shed 6 bases, and the junction held 8 bases outside the gene matches. The CDR3 contains 14 residues.

The rearrangement joins TRBV10-1 to TRBJ2-2; the match to TRBD1 covers 7 bases. Per germline, CDR1 WNHNN and CDR2 SYGVQD (reference sequence). This CDR3 is built from 16 residues. Trimming at V came to 2 bases and at J to 0 bases, leaving 3 bases not matched to a gene. The CDR3 DNA follows: TGCGCCAGCAGTGAGCGCCAGGGGGCGAACACCGGGGAGCTGTTTTTT. Translating it yields CASSERQGANTGELFF.

The rearrangement uses TRBV9 and TRBJ1-4; possible D gene TRBD1, 5 bases. The CDR3 has 15 amino acids. Trimming pared 4 bases from V and 8 bases from J, leaving 18 bases between. In germline, CDR1 is SGDLS, CDR2 YYNGEE. CDR3 coding DNA: TGTGCCAGCAGCAGTAGGGGCACCTGGGCAGAAAAACTGTTTTTT. Its protein product is CASSSRGTWAEKLFF.

This chain uses TRBV27 with TRBJ2-6; 7 nucleotides align to TRBD1. Germline assignment: CDR1 MNHEY and CDR2 SMNVEV (reference sequence). The CDR3 runs 18 residues. The trim removed 3 bases at V and 0 bases at J, leaving 8 bases unmatched. For the CDR3, the DNA is TGTGCCAGCAGTTTCTTGGGACAGCCCGACTCTGGGGCCAACGTCCTGACTTTC. Protein product: CASSFLGQPDSGANVLTF.

The chain combines TRBV20-1 with TRBJ1-1; weak D call: TRBD1 (6 bases). Germline V gene lookup returns CDR1 DFQATT and CDR2 SNEGSKA (reference sequence). The CDR3 runs to 12 residues. With 3 bases removed from V and 5 bases from J, the gap between germline ends came to 10 bases. CDR3 protein: CSASGGRTEAFF. DNA of the CDR3: TGCAGTGCTAGTGGGGGGCGGACTGAAGCTTTCTTT.

The V call is TRBV7-6, the J call TRBJ2-1; D may be TRBD1 (6 bases). The length of the CDR3 is 15 residues. V lost 6 bases, J lost 0 bases, and 12 bases lay in between. Germline V lookup: CDR1 SGHVS, CDR2 FNYEAQ. The CDR3 reads CASRETGNSYNEQFF. The CDR3 DNA follows: TGTGCCAGCAGGGAAACAGGGAACTCCTACAATGAGCAGTTCTTC.

The V and J genes are TRBV10-3 and TRBJ2-3, with 7 bases aligning to TRBD1. The CDR3 runs 14 residues. V lost 5 bases, J lost 2 bases, and 4 bases stayed unmatched. Germline lookup yields CDR1 ENHRY and CDR2 SYGVKD. The CDR3 spells CAISTDRDTDTQYF. As DNA, the CDR3 is TGTGCCATCAGTACCGACAGGGACACAGATACGCAGTATTTT.

The chain couples TRBV28 to TRBJ2-7; perhaps TRBD2 as D (5 bases). The V end lost 2 bases, the J end lost 4 bases, and 12 bases lay between the germline ends. Germline CDR1 MDHEN, CDR2 SYDVKM. The CDR3 has 14 residues. This CDR3 reads CASSLQMGVYEQYF. CDR3 DNA sequence: TGTGCCAGCAGTTTACAGATGGGAGTTTACGAGCAGTACTTC.

V is TRBV7-8 and J is TRBJ2-2; D gene unclear. In germline, CDR1 is SGHVS, CDR2 FQNEAQ. Between the trimmed V and J ends, which lost 1 base and 1 base, there was a span of 13 bases. The CDR3 is 17 residues long. The CDR3 protein is CASSLVFRLENTGELFF. The CDR3 DNA reads TGTGCCAGCAGCTTAGTTTTCCGGCTAGAGAACACCGGGGAGCTGTTTTTT.

V is TRBV19 and J is TRBJ1-1, with D unclear. The CDR3 is made up of 11 amino acids. The V end lost 6 bases, the J end lost 8 bases, and 10 bases lay between the germline ends. Germline V gives CDR1 LNHDA, CDR2 SQIVND (reference sequence). In DNA, the CDR3 is TGTGCCAGTAGGACACATGGCGAAGCTTTCTTT. This translates into CASRTHGEAFF.

The rearrangement links TRBV5-1 to TRBJ2-7; D is unresolved. This CDR3 has 15 residues. Trimming removed 0 bases at V and 7 bases at J, with 17 bases between. Germline CDR1 is SGHRS and CDR2 is YFSETQ. The CDR3 sequence is CASSLGQAPGEEQYF. The CDR3 region has the DNA TGCGCCAGCAGCTTGGGTCAGGCCCCCGGTGAAGAGCAGTACTTC.

This chain links TRBV3-1 (or the pseudogene TRBV3-2) with TRBJ2-3; 9 bases are shared with TRBD2. The J segment lost 3 bases and the V segment lost 8 bases, leaving 15 bases of the junction unmatched. Germline CDR1 LGHDT, CDR2 YNNKEL (reference sequence). There are 17 residues in the CDR3. The CDR3 DNA follows: TGTGCCAGCCAAAAAAGGGGCGGGAGGGCCAGTACAGATACGCAGTATTTT. It is translated as CASQKRGGRASTDTQYF.

This clone was picked up a small number of times. The chain has TRBV18 and TRBJ2-7; weak D call: TRBD2 (6 bases). With 5 bases removed from V and 5 bases from J, the gap between germline ends came to 13 bases. This CDR3 region has 13 residues. CDR1 is KGHSH, CDR2 LQKENI, per germline. The CDR3 sequence: CASSSGEGNEQYF. The CDR3 region has the DNA TGTGCCAGCTCATCGGGAGAGGGGAACGAGCAGTACTTC.

The chain carries TRBV5-1 and TRBJ1-2, with 8 positions matching TRBD1. The CDR3 runs 16 residues. Germline loops: CDR1 SGHRS, CDR2 YFSETQ. V was clipped by 4 bases and J by 0 bases; unmatched bases: 8. The DNA for the CDR3 is TGCGCCAGCAGCCCCGGGACAGGCCTGACTAACTATGGCTACACCTTC. Its translation: CASSPGTGLTNYGYTF.

The CDR3 is CASNPRVGNTEAFF. The CDR3 region has the DNA TGCGCCAGCAACCCCAGGGTAGGGAACACTGAAGCTTTCTTT. The V call is TRBV4-1, the J call TRBJ1-1; possibly TRBD1 for D (5 bases). Trimming removed 7 bases at V and 1 base at J, with 13 bases between. The CDR3 length is 14 residues. Germline CDR1 MGHRA, CDR2 YSYEKL.

J is TRBJ2-1 and V is TRBV6-5, with 9 nucleotides matching TRBD2. V dropped 6 bases and J dropped 4; count of bases not matched to a gene: 7. Germline V lookup: CDR1 MNHEY, CDR2 SVGAGI. CDR3 length: 15 residues. The CDR3 bases are TGTGCCAGCAGACATCTAGCGGGATCTTACAATGAGCAGTTCTTC. The encoded protein is CASRHLAGSYNEQFF.